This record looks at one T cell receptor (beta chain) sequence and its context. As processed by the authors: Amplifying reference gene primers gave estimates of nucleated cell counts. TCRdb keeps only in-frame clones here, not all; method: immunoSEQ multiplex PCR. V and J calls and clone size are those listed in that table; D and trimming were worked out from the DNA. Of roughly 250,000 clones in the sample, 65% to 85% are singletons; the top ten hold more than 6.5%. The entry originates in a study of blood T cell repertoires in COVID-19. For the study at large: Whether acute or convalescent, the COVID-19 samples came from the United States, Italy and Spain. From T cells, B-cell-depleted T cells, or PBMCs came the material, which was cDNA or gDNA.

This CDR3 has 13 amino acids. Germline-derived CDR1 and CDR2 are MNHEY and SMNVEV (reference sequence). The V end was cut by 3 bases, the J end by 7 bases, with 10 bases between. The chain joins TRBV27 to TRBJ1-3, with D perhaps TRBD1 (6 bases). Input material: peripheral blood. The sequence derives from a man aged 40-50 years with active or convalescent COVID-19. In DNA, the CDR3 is TGTGCCAGCAGTTTCGAAAGGGGGAACACCATATATTTT. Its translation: CASSFERGNTIYF.